This TCR beta chain was found in a study of long-term antiretroviral therapy in people with HIV. The CDR3 is 14 amino acids. V lost 7 bases to trimming and J lost 0 bases; unmatched junction nucleotides: 5. The germline CDR1 and CDR2 sequences are MNHEY and SMNVEV (reference sequence). The libraries were made with immunoSEQ v3.0 at survey level. The method was immunoSEQ multiplex PCR; TCRdb's version includes in-frame clones alone and lacks a portion of them. The sample holds fewer than 30,000 clones; about 90% are singletons and the top ten take less than 6.5%. Sequenced material: unsorted PBMCs, taken about 4.3 years after starting antiretroviral therapy. The chain combines TRBV27 with TRBJ1-1, with 7 bases aligning to TRBD1. This clonotype was sampled from a man aged 25 to 40 with HIV. The CDR3 sequence: CASNRGLMNTEAFF. CDR3 nucleotide sequence: TGTGCCAGCAACAGGGGACTCATGAACACTGAAGCTTTCTTT.